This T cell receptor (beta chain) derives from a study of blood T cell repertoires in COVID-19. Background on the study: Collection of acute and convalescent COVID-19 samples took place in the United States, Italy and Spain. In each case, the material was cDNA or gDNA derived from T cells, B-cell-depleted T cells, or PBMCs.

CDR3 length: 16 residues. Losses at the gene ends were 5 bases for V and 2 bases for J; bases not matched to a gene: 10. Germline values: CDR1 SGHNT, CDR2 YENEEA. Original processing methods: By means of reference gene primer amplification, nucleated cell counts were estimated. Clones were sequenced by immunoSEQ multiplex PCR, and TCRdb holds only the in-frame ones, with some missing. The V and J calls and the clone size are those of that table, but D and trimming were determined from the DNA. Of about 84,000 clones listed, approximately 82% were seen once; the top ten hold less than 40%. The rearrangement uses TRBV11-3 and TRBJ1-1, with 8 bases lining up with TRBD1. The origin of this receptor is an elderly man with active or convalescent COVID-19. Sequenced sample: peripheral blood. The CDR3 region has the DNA TGTGCCAGCAGCCCAGGACAGGGATCGGGTAACACTGAAGCTTTCTTT. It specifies CASSPGQGSGNTEAFF.